The 8 T cell receptor beta chains below come from one sample, sequenced in a study of cytomegalovirus exposure and HLA in healthy donors. PCR involved 60 Vbeta and 13 Jbeta primers. Here immunoSEQ multiplex PCR was the method, and the copy in TCRdb shows in-frame clones only, minus some. The sample carries around 200,000 clones, around three quarters recorded once. The sequencing input was PBMCs. These receptors originate from a boy aged 10-17 years in good health and CMV-seronegative.

The CDR3 loop reads CASSLDYSYNEQFF. As DNA, the CDR3 is TGTGCCAGCAGCTTAGATTACTCCTACAATGAGCAGTTCTTC. V is TRBV7-2 and J is TRBJ2-1; D gene ambiguous. Germline CDR1 SGHTA, CDR2 FQGNSA. V was pared by 1 base and J by 0 bases, with 4 bases between. This CDR3 is 14 amino acids long. Filled out from reference TRBV7-2 and TRBJ2-1, the complete variable domain reads GAGVSQSPSNKVTEKGKDVELRCDPISGHTALYWYRQSLGQGLEFLIYFQGNSAPDKSGLPSDRFSAERTGGSVSTLTIQRTQQEDSAVYLCASSLDYSYNEQFFGPGTRLTVL.

The V and J genes are TRBV27 and TRBJ1-2; 11 bases agree with TRBD1. The CDR3 runs 17 residues. Trimming cost V 6 bases and J 4 bases; bases outside gene matches: 13. Germline V gives CDR1 MNHEY, CDR2 SMNVEV (reference sequence). CDR3 sequence reads: CASRETPGQGGIYGYTF. CDR3 nucleotide sequence: TGTGCCAGCAGGGAAACTCCGGGACAGGGGGGGATCTATGGCTACACCTTC.

V gene TRBV4-3 combines with J gene TRBJ2-1; TRBD2 aligns across 13 bases. Germline values: CDR1 LGHNA, CDR2 YSLEER. CDR3 length equals 16 residues. V dropped 1 base and J dropped 8; count of bases not matched to a gene: 5. Here the CDR3 reads CASSQGGTSGIYEQFF. DNA of the CDR3: TGCGCCAGCAGCCAAGGGGGGACTAGCGGGATATATGAGCAGTTCTTC.

The sample holds one count of this clone. V is TRBV4-1 and J is TRBJ2-1; D is undetermined. CDR1 is MGHRA, CDR2 YSYEKL, per germline. The CDR3 is 15 amino acids. V lost 2 bases, J lost 2 bases, and 10 bases lay in between. Here the CDR3 DNA reads TGCGCCAGCAGCCAACCTCGGCAGGCCTACAATGAGCAGTTCTTC. Translating gives CASSQPRQAYNEQFF.

A single count supports this clone. The chain uses TRBV9 and TRBJ2-2, with D possibly matching TRBD2 (7 bases). The V end was cut by 4 bases, the J end by 1 base, with 17 bases between. Germline V gene lookup returns CDR1 SGDLS and CDR2 YYNGEE. CDR3 length: 17 residues. Written as DNA, the CDR3 is TGTGCCAGCAGCCCGAGGGGGGGGAGGGGGAACACCGGGGAGCTGTTTTTT. It codes for CASSPRGGRGNTGELFF.

The chain carries TRBV7-9 and TRBJ1-2; D gene unclear. Trimming removed 1 base at V and 13 bases at J, with 16 bases between. CDR3 length equals 13 residues. The germline V gene encodes CDR1 SEHNR and CDR2 FQNEAQ (reference sequence). As DNA, the CDR3 is TGTGCCAGCAGCTTAGTACCAGGATTCACCTCCACCTTC. As protein: CASSLVPGFTSTF.

The chain combines TRBV7-2 with TRBJ1-1; D is uncertain. The CDR3 runs 13 residues. Germline CDR1 and CDR2: SGHTA and FQGNSA. V lost 5 bases to trimming and J lost 7 bases, with 14 bases between them. DNA for the CDR3: TGTGCCAGCAGCGAACAGTTTTCCCTTGAAGCTTTCTTT. This gives the protein CASSEQFSLEAFF. Looking up the rest from reference TRBV7-2 and TRBJ1-1 gives the full variable domain: GAGVSQSPSNKVTEKGKDVELRCDPISGHTALYWYRQSLGQGLEFLIYFQGNSAPDKSGLPSDRFSAERTGGSVSTLTIQRTQQEDSAVYLCASSEQFSLEAFFGQGTRLTVV.

J is TRBJ1-4 and V is TRBV4-2; 8 nucleotides agree with TRBD1. Losses at the gene ends were 0 bases for V and 7 bases for J; bases not matched to a gene: 7. There are 16 residues in the CDR3. Germline assignment: CDR1 LGHNA and CDR2 YNFKEQ. The CDR3 bases are TGTGCCAGCAGCCAAGATGGACAGGGCCGGGGTGAAAAACTGTTTTTT. Protein: CASSQDGQGRGEKLFF.